The sequence of this T cell receptor beta chain was determined in a study of blood T cell repertoires in COVID-19. The table lists this clone with a count of one. The assay was immunoSEQ multiplex PCR, and TCRdb's table has in-frame clones only and misses some. The sample lists some 240,000 clones, 84% occurring once. Germline CDR1 SGDLS, CDR2 YYNGEE. The CDR3 sequence is 12 residues long. Trimming pared 3 bases from V and 10 bases from J, leaving 11 bases between. The chain combines TRBV9 with TRBJ1-5; D is undetermined. The receptor's source is a woman between 35 and 50 years old who had recovered from COVID-19. The sequenced material came from peripheral blood. The CDR3 sequence: CASSADRGPQHF. Written as DNA, the CDR3 is TGTGCCAGCAGCGCGGACCGGGGTCCCCAGCATTTT.